What follows are 28 T cell receptor beta chains derived from one specimen sequenced in a study of blood T cell repertoires in COVID-19. Here immunoSEQ multiplex PCR was the method, and the copy in TCRdb shows in-frame clones only, minus some. The repertoire includes approximately 300,000 clones, 80% to 90% of them detected once, and 1% sits in the top ten. Sequencing used peripheral blood. The receptors stem from a man aged 50 to 59 with active or convalescent COVID-19.

The chain recombines TRBV7-6 with TRBJ2-1; 8 positions agree with TRBD2. Unmatched junction bases numbered 6, after V lost 5 bases and J lost 6 bases. Germline CDR1 reads SGHVS; CDR2 reads FNYEAQ. The CDR3 is 14 residues long. In nucleotides, the CDR3 is TGTGCCAGCAGCATTGCCGGGACTAGCAATGAGCAGTTCTTC. Amino acid sequence: CASSIAGTSNEQFF.

This sequence joins TRBV6-2 or TRBV6-3 and TRBJ2-1; 8 nucleotides line up with TRBD2. Per the germline V gene, CDR1 is MNHEY and CDR2 is SVGEGT. CDR3 size: 15 residues. The junction had 8 bases not matched to a gene; V was cut back by 4 bases and J by 6 bases. For the CDR3, the DNA is TGTGCCAGCAGTTCCGGGGGGGCCGGGGGCAATGAGCAGTTCTTC. Translation: CASSSGGAGGNEQFF.

The chain has TRBV28 and TRBJ1-1, with D perhaps matching TRBD1 (6 bases). The V gene lost 4 bases and the J gene lost 1 base, with 13 bases spanning the gap. Germline-derived CDR1 and CDR2 are MDHEN and SYDVKM. The length of the CDR3 is 15 residues. The CDR3 coding sequence is TGTGCCAGCAGTTCCCGACAGGCGTGGAACACTGAAGCTTTCTTT. Amino acid sequence: CASSSRQAWNTEAFF.

This clone has only one observation. This chain joins TRBV28 and TRBJ2-7, with D possibly TRBD1 on 5 matching bases. CDR3 length equals 14 residues. Trimming shortened V by 9 bases and J by 1 base, and 16 bases separated the two germline ends. The germline V gene encodes CDR1 MDHEN and CDR2 SYDVKM. CDR3 DNA sequence: TGTGCCAGTTGTGGGGCCGCCGGATCCTACGAGCAGTACTTC. It is translated as CASCGAAGSYEQYF.

V usage is TRBV30 and J usage is TRBJ1-2, with a tentative D call TRBD1 (6 bases). CDR1 and CDR2 (germline): GTSNPN, SVGIG (reference sequence). This CDR3 has 16 amino acids. The V and J ends lost 0 bases and 4 bases respectively, with 18 bases between them. The CDR3, as DNA: TGTGCCTGGAGTGTACCGATGAGGACAGTACTCTATGGCTACACCTTC. Translation gives CAWSVPMRTVLYGYTF.

The chain uses TRBV2 and TRBJ2-7; D uncertain. This CDR3 has 13 residues. Germline CDR1 and CDR2: SNHLY and FYNNEI. CDR3 in DNA: TGTGCTATTTTATTGGGCAGCTCCTACGAGCAGTACTTC. This translates into CAILLGSSYEQYF.

As concerns this clone: Within the sample, other DNA sequences also encode this same CDR3. The chain uses TRBV18 and TRBJ1-2; 7 bases are a match to TRBD1. CDR1 is KGHSH and CDR2 is LQKENI in the germline V gene. The CDR3 has 15 residues. V shed 2 bases, J shed 2 bases, and the junction held 5 bases outside the gene matches. CDR3 region: CASSPGTGENYGYTF. The CDR3 nucleotides read TGTGCCAGCTCACCAGGAACAGGGGAGAACTATGGCTACACCTTC.

This rearrangement joins TRBV2 to TRBJ2-5; D remains ambiguous. V was clipped by 3 bases and J by 5 bases, with 13 bases between them. Germline CDR1 SNHLY, CDR2 FYNNEI. This CDR3 region has 14 residues. CDR3 protein: CASSELPSGETQYF. The DNA for the CDR3 is TGTGCCAGCAGTGAGTTGCCCTCCGGGGAGACCCAGTACTTC.

CDR3 nucleotide sequence: TGTGCCAGCAGCTTAGAACCGGGGATGGGGTATGGCTACACCTTC. Amino acid sequence: CASSLEPGMGYGYTF. V gene TRBV7-8 combines with J gene TRBJ1-2, with D hard to call. The V gene's germline CDR1 is SGHVS and CDR2 FQNEAQ. The CDR3 consists of 15 residues. The V and J ends lost 1 base and 5 bases respectively, with 14 bases between them. Full variable domain (rest looked up from reference TRBV7-8 and TRBJ1-2): GAGVSQSPRYKVAKRGQDVALRCDPISGHVSLFWYQQALGQGPEFLTYFQNEAQLDKSGLPSDRFFAERPEGSVSTLKIQRTQQEDSAVYLCASSLEPGMGYGYTFGSGTRLTVV.

This clone was found a few times. J is TRBJ2-7 and V is TRBV7-9; 8 bases fit TRBD2. Germline trimming cut 5 bases from V and 2 bases from J; bases unmatched to any gene: 5. There are 14 residues in the CDR3. The V gene's germline CDR1 is SEHNR and CDR2 FQNEAQ (reference sequence). Here the CDR3 reads CASSRTGGAYEQYF. The DNA for the CDR3 is TGTGCCAGCAGCCGGACGGGGGGGGCCTACGAGCAGTACTTC.

V gene TRBV19 combines with J gene TRBJ1-5; D ambiguous. Trimming stripped 7 bases from V and 0 bases from J, with 10 bases between. Germline V gene data show CDR1 as LNHDA and CDR2 as SQIVND (reference sequence). This CDR3 has 14 residues. CDR3 loop: CASNRGFSNQPQHF. CDR3 coding DNA: TGTGCCAGTAACCGAGGGTTTAGCAATCAGCCCCAGCATTTT.

The gene calls are TRBV9 and TRBJ1-5, with 7 bases identical to TRBD1. Germline CDR1 is SGDLS and CDR2 is YYNGEE. This CDR3 region has 15 residues. With 0 bases clipped from V and 6 bases from J, the junction kept 6 bases outside the gene matches. The CDR3 DNA reads as TGTGCCAGCAGCGTAGGCACAGGGGACGGTCAGCCCCAGCATTTT. This codes for CASSVGTGDGQPQHF.

The chain couples TRBV19 to TRBJ1-5; TRBD1 matches 9 bases. CDR1 and CDR2 from the germline V gene are LNHDA and SQIVND (reference sequence). CDR3 length: 16 residues. J gave up 1 base and V 4 bases, and 5 bases lay outside the gene matches. This chain's CDR3 is CASSKQGAKSNQPQHF. The CDR3 DNA sequence: TGTGCCAGTAGTAAACAGGGGGCGAAAAGCAATCAGCCCCAGCATTTT.

The chain recombines TRBV5-1 with TRBJ1-1, with no clear D. Trimming stripped 0 bases from V and 7 bases from J, with 13 bases between. This CDR3 contains 14 residues. The germline V gene encodes CDR1 SGHRS and CDR2 YFSETQ. CDR3 amino acids: CASSLGGVGGEAFF. CDR3 DNA: TGCGCCAGCAGCTTGGGGGGAGTAGGCGGTGAAGCTTTCTTT.

The genes are TRBV9 and TRBJ2-2; 9 bases agree with TRBD1. Germline values: CDR1 SGDLS, CDR2 YYNGEE. With 2 bases clipped from V and 5 bases from J, the junction kept 7 bases outside the gene matches. The CDR3 has 16 amino acids. This CDR3 is CASSVAGTGKTGELFF. The CDR3 DNA sequence: TGTGCCAGCAGCGTGGCCGGGACAGGGAAGACCGGGGAGCTGTTTTTT.

This chain joins TRBV18 and TRBJ2-5, with TRBD2 matching 10 bases. The CDR3 contains 17 residues. Germline CDR1 and CDR2: KGHSH and LQKENI. The V and J ends lost 3 bases and 2 bases, in that order; junction bases with no gene match: 9. The chain's CDR3 is CASSPRGIAGGQETQYF. CDR3 in DNA: TGTGCCAGCTCACCCCGAGGGATAGCGGGGGGTCAAGAGACCCAGTACTTC. The whole variable domain, filled in from reference TRBV18 and TRBJ2-5, reads NAGVMQNPRHLVRRRGQEARLRCSPMKGHSHVYWYRQLPEEGLKFMVYLQKENIIDESGMPKERFSAEFPKEGPSILRIQQVVRGDSAAYFCASSPRGIAGGQETQYFGPGTRLLVL.

The J gene is TRBJ1-5, the V gene TRBV19; weak D call: TRBD1 (6 bases). Trimming left V 5 bases short and J 5 bases short, with 16 bases between. Germline CDR1 and CDR2: LNHDA and SQIVND (reference sequence). This CDR3 is built from 15 residues. The CDR3 nucleotides are TGTGCCAGTAGTCCCGGGGGGGGCCGCGATCAGCCCCAGCATTTT. This sequence encodes CASSPGGGRDQPQHF.

This clone came up a few times. The rearrangement joins TRBV7-2 to TRBJ1-1; D is possibly TRBD1 (5 bases). Per germline, CDR1 SGHTA and CDR2 FQGNSA. CDR3 length: 16 residues. V was trimmed by 5 bases and J by 1 base, leaving 17 bases between them. The DNA for the CDR3 is TGTGCCAGCAGCCAAGACCCCAGGGTTGAGAACACTGAAGCTTTCTTT. Amino acid sequence: CASSQDPRVENTEAFF. The entire variable domain, with the rest obtained from reference TRBV7-2 and TRBJ1-1, is as follows: GAGVSQSPSNKVTEKGKDVELRCDPISGHTALYWYRQSLGQGLEFLIYFQGNSAPDKSGLPSDRFSAERTGGSVSTLTIQRTQQEDSAVYLCASSQDPRVENTEAFFGQGTRLTVV.

This chain joins TRBV6-5 and TRBJ1-5; 7 bases agree with TRBD1. Trimming took 5 bases from V and 3 from J; bases not matched to a gene: 7. CDR1 is MNHEY and CDR2 is SVGAGI in the germline V gene. The CDR3 has 15 amino acids. As DNA, the CDR3 is TGTGCCAGCAGTAATTGGGACAGTTCCAATCAGCCCCAGCATTTT. Residues: CASSNWDSSNQPQHF.

This chain uses TRBV5-1 with TRBJ1-6, with 11 nucleotides matching TRBD1. The V segment lost 3 bases and the J segment 8 bases; nucleotides outside the gene matches: 1. Germline V lookup: CDR1 SGHRS, CDR2 YFSETQ. The CDR3 loop spans 14 amino acids. The CDR3 nucleotides read TGCGCCAGCAGCTCGGGACAGGGGGATTCACCCCTCCACTTT. This codes for CASSSGQGDSPLHF. Full variable domain (outside the CDR3, taken from reference TRBV5-1 and TRBJ1-6): KAGVTQTPRYLIKTRGQQVTLSCSPISGHRSVSWYQQTPGQGLQFLFEYFSETQRNKGNFPGRFSGRQFSNSRSEMNVSTLELGDSALYLCASSSGQGDSPLHFGNGTRLTVT.

This rearrangement joins TRBV3-1 (or the pseudogene TRBV3-2) to TRBJ2-6; D ambiguous. The V end was cut by 6 bases, the J end by 1 base, with 16 bases between. The CDR3 sequence is 17 residues long. Per germline, CDR1 LGHDT and CDR2 YNNKEL (reference sequence). In DNA form, the CDR3 reads TGTGCCAGCAGTGCGCGTCACGTTTATTCTGGGGCCAACGTCCTGACTTTC. It is translated as CASSARHVYSGANVLTF.

This chain joins TRBV28 and TRBJ2-1, with D tentatively TRBD2 (5 bases). CDR1 MDHEN and CDR2 SYDVKM come from the germline V gene. The CDR3 contains 15 residues. The germline V and J ends were trimmed by 2 bases and 5 bases, with 13 bases remaining between them. The chain's CDR3 is CASSLSGRADNEQFF. In nucleotides, the CDR3 is TGTGCCAGCAGTTTAAGCGGACGGGCGGACAATGAGCAGTTCTTC.

This chain connects TRBV7-2 to TRBJ1-6; tentative D call: TRBD1 (5 bases). V shed 3 bases and J shed 0 bases, with 9 bases lying between them. CDR1 is SGHTA and CDR2 is FQGNSA in the germline V gene. The CDR3 runs 16 residues. As DNA, the CDR3 is TGTGCCAGCAGCTTCGGGGGAGTCTCCTATAATTCACCCCTCCACTTT. Residues: CASSFGGVSYNSPLHF.

The chain carries TRBV6-6 and TRBJ2-4; D perhaps matches TRBD1 (6 bases). CDR3 length: 14 residues. The V end lost 5 bases, the J end lost 0 bases, and 8 bases lay between the germline ends. CDR1 and CDR2 from the germline V gene are MNHNY and SVGAGI (reference sequence). The CDR3 DNA is TGTGCCAGCAGTCGACAGGTAGCCAAAAACATTCAGTACTTC. Its translation is CASSRQVAKNIQYF.

V and J are TRBV29-1 and TRBJ2-5, with 7 positions matching TRBD1. CDR1 and CDR2 (germline): SQVTM, ANQGSEA. V was pared by 3 bases and J by 4 bases, with 2 bases of the junction left unmatched. The CDR3 loop spans 12 amino acids. CDR3 nucleotides: TGCAGCGTTGACGGGGACAGAGAGACCCAGTACTTC. Translated, it gives CSVDGDRETQYF. The complete variable domain, with remaining parts taken from reference TRBV29-1 and TRBJ2-5, reads SAVISQKPSRDICQRGTSLTIQCQVDSQVTMMFWYRQQPGQSLTLIATANQGSEATYESGFVIDKFPISRPNLTFSTLTVSNMSPEDSSIYLCSVDGDRETQYFGPGTRLLVL.

The V gene is TRBV3-1 (or the pseudogene TRBV3-2), the J gene TRBJ1-6, with D uncertain. Germline CDR1 reads LGHDT; CDR2 reads YNNKEL (reference sequence). Trimming cost V 2 bases and J 14 bases, with 10 bases left between them. This CDR3 has 12 amino acids. The CDR3 DNA reads as TGTGCCAGCAGCCAACGCGGCGGGTCCCTCCACTTT. Translating it yields CASSQRGGSLHF.

The chain combines TRBV29-1 with TRBJ1-1; maybe TRBD1 (6 bases). CDR3 length: 14 amino acids. The germline gives CDR1 SQVTM, CDR2 ANQGSEA. The V end was cut by 6 bases, the J end by 5 bases, with 19 bases between. The CDR3 nucleotides are TGCAGCGTCCACGACACAGGGAGTGTTACTGAAGCTTTCTTT. It specifies CSVHDTGSVTEAFF. The variable domain in full, with the rest retrieved from reference TRBV29-1 and TRBJ1-1, is SAVISQKPSRDICQRGTSLTIQCQVDSQVTMMFWYRQQPGQSLTLIATANQGSEATYESGFVIDKFPISRPNLTFSTLTVSNMSPEDSSIYLCSVHDTGSVTEAFFGQGTRLTVV.

In this sample, this clone turned up once. This chain connects TRBV18 to TRBJ2-7, with a weak D call TRBD2 (7 bases). The V end lost 0 bases, the J end lost 4 bases, and 10 bases lay between the germline ends. The CDR3 has 14 residues. From germline, CDR1 is KGHSH and CDR2 LQKENI. For the CDR3, the DNA is TGTGCCAGCTCACCACCGGGGGGGCAGTACGAGCAGTACTTC. Its translation: CASSPPGGQYEQYF.